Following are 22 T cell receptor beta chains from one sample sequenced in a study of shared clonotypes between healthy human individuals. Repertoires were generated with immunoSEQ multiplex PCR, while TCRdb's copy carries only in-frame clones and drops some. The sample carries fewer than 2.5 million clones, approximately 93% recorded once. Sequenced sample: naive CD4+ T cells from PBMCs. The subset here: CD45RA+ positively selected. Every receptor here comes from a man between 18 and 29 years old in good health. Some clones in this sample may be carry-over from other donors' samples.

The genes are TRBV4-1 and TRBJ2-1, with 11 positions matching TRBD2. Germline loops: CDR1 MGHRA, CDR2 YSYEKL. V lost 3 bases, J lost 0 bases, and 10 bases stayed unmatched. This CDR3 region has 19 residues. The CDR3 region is CASSQIGLAGGSSYNEQFF. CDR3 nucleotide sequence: TGCGCCAGCAGCCAGATAGGCCTAGCGGGGGGATCCTCCTACAATGAGCAGTTCTTC.

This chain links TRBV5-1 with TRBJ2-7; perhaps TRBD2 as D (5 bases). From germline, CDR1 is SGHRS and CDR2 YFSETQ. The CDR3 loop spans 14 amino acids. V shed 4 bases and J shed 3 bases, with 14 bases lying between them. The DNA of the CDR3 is TGCGCCAGCAGCCCTCAGCACCGGGGCTACGAGCAGTACTTC. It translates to CASSPQHRGYEQYF.

This CDR3 is CASSYTGPNTEAFF. Written as DNA, the CDR3 is TGTGCCAGCAGTTATACCGGCCCGAACACTGAAGCTTTCTTT. The chain combines TRBV6-5 with TRBJ1-1, with no clear D. Germline V CDR1 and CDR2: MNHEY, SVGAGI. The CDR3 covers 14 residues. The V end lost 3 bases, the J end lost 1 base, and 9 bases lay between the germline ends.

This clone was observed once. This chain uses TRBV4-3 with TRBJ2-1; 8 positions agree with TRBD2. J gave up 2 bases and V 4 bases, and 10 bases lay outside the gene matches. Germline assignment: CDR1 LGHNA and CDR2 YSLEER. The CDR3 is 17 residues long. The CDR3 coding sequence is TGCGCCAGCAGCCGCCGGGAGGGGGGGAGAACCTACAATGAGCAGTTCTTC. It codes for CASSRREGGRTYNEQFF.

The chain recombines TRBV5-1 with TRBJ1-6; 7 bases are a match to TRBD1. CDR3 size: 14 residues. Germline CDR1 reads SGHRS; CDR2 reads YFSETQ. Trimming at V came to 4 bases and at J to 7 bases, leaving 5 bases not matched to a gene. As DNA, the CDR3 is TGCGCCAGCAGCCCGACAGGGAGCAATTCACCCCTCCACTTT. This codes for CASSPTGSNSPLHF.

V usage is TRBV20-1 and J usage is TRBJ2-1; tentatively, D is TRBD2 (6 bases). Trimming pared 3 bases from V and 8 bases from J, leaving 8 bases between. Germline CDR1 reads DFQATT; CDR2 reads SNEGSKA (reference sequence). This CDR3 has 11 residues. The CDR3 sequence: CSASTSYEQFF. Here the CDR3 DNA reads TGCAGTGCTAGTACTAGCTATGAGCAGTTCTTC.

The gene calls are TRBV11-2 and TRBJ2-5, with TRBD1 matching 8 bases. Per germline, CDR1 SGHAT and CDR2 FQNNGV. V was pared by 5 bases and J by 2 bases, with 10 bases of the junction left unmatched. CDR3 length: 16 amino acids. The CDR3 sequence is CASSHRQGRGQETQYF. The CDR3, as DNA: TGTGCCAGCAGCCATAGACAGGGGAGAGGGCAAGAGACCCAGTACTTC.

In nucleotides, the CDR3 is TGTGCCAGCAGCTTTCGCCAACACGATACGCAGTATTTT. It translates to CASSFRQHDTQYF. The V call is TRBV7-2, the J call TRBJ2-3; D gene ambiguous. This CDR3 comprises 13 residues. Germline CDR1 reads SGHTA; CDR2 reads FQGNSA. The ends were cut back, 3 bases at V and 6 bases at J, with 10 bases in the middle.

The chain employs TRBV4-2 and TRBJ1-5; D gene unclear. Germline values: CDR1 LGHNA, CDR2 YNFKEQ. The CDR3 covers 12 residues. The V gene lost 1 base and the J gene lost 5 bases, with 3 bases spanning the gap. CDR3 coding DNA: TGTGCCAGCAGCCAAGTGTATCAGCCCCAGCATTTT. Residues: CASSQVYQPQHF.

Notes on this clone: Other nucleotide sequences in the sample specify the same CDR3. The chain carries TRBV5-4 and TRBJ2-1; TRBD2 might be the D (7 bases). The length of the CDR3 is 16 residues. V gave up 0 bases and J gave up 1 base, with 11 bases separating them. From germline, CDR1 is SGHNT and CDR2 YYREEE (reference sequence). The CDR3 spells CASSLAGGRSYNEQFF. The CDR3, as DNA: TGTGCCAGCAGCTTGGCGGGGGGCCGGTCCTACAATGAGCAGTTCTTC.

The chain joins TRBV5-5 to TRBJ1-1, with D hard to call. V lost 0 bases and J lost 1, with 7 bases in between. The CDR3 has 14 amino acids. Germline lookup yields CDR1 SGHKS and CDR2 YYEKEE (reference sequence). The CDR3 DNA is TGTGCCAGCAGCTTGGTACAGTCGAACACTGAAGCTTTCTTT. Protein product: CASSLVQSNTEAFF.

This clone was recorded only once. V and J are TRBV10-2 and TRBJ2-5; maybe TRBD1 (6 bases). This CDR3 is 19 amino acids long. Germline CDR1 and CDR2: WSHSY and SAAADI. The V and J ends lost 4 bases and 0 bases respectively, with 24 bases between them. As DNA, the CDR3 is TGCGCCAGCAGTGGAGACTCTCACACTGGGGACAAGAACCAAGAGACCCAGTACTTC. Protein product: CASSGDSHTGDKNQETQYF.

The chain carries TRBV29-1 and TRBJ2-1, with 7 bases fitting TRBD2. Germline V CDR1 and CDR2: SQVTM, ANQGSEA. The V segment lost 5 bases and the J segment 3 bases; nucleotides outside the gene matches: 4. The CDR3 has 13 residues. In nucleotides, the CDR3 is TGCAGCGTTACTCGGGAGGTCTACAATGAGCAGTTCTTC. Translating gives CSVTREVYNEQFF.

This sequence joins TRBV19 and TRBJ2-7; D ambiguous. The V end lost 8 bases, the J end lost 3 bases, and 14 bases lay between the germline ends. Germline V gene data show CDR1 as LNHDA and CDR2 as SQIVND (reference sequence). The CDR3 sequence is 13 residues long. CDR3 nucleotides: TGTGCCAGTTCCTCGGCAGGTATCTACGAGCAGTACTTC. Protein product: CASSSAGIYEQYF.

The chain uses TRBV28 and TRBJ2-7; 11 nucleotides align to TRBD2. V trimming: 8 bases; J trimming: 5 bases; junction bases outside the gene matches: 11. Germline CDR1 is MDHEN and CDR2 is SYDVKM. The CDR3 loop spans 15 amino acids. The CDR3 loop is CASHTSGRGGDEQYF. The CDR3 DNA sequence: TGTGCCAGCCATACTAGCGGGAGAGGGGGTGACGAGCAGTACTTC.

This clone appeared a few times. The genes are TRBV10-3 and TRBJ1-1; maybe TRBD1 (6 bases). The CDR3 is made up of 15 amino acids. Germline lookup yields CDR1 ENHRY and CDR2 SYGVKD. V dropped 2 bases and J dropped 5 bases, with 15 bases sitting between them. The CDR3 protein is CAISEREGQGTEAFF. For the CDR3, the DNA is TGTGCCATCAGTGAGAGGGAAGGCCAGGGGACTGAAGCTTTCTTT.

The DNA of the CDR3 is TGTGCCAGCAGACGACCCGGGGGAGGGGTTGAAAAACTGTTTTTT. As protein: CASRRPGGGVEKLFF. The genes are TRBV2 and TRBJ1-4; tentatively, D is TRBD1 (5 bases). Germline CDR1 reads SNHLY; CDR2 reads FYNNEI. The length of the CDR3 is 15 residues. Trimming pared 6 bases from V and 7 bases from J, leaving 18 bases between.

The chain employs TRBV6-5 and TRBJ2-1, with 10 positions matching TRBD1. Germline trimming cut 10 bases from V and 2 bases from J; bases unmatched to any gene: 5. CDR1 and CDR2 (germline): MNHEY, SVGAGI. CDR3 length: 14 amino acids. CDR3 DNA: TGTGCCACCTCGGACAGGGGGGCCTACAATGAGCAGTTCTTC. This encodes CATSDRGAYNEQFF.

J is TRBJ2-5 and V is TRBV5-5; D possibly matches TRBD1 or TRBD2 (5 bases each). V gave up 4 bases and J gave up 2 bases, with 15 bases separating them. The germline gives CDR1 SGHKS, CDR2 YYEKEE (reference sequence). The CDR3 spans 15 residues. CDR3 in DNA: TGTGCCAGCAGCCAACCTCCTGAGGGGCAAGAGACCCAGTACTTC. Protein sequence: CASSQPPEGQETQYF.

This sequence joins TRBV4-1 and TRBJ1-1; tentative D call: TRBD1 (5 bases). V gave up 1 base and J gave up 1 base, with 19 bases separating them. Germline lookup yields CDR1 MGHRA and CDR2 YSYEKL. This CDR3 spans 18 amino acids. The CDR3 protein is CASSQGPQGHKGNTEAFF. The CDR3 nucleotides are TGCGCCAGCAGCCAAGGCCCCCAGGGTCATAAGGGGAACACTGAAGCTTTCTTT.

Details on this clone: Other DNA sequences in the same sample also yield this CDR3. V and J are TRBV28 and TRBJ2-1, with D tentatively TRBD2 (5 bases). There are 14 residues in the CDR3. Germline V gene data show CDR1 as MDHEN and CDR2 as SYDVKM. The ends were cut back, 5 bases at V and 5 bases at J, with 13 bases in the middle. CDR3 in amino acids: CASSPRGSNNEQFF. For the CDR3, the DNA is TGTGCCAGCAGTCCCCGGGGTAGTAACAATGAGCAGTTCTTC.

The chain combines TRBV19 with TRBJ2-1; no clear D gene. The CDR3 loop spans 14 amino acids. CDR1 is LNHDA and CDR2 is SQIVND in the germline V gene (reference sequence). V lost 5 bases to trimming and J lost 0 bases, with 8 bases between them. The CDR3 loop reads CASSEWNSYNEQFF. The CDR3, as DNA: TGTGCCAGTAGTGAGTGGAACTCCTACAATGAGCAGTTCTTC.